The entry below gives a single T cell receptor beta chain sequence along with its context. The assay was immunoSEQ multiplex PCR, and TCRdb's table has in-frame clones only and misses some. Of over 15,000 clones in the sample, 70% to 75% were seen once. The entry originates in a study of OX40 agonist ivuxolimab in advanced cancers. Patients had blood sampled at baseline and again on cycle 4 day 1 and cycle 7 day 1. Germline CDR1 is SEHNR and CDR2 is FQNEAQ (reference sequence). This CDR3 contains 14 residues. V was shortened by 5 bases and J by 5 bases, with 16 bases between the two germline ends. This sample comprised CD4+ or CD8+ T cells sorted from blood, obtained in a trial of the OX40 agonist ivuxolimab. This receptor was obtained from an adult with an advanced solid tumor such as melanoma, head and neck, liver or kidney cancer. The chain is built from TRBV7-9 and TRBJ2-7; a possible D gene is TRBD2 (5 bases). The CDR3 reads CASSHDEGEHEQYF. The CDR3 bases are TGTGCCAGCAGCCACGATGAGGGAGAGCACGAGCAGTACTTC.